Included here is one TCR beta chain sequence, with context. Germline CDR1 reads SGHRS; CDR2 reads YFSETQ. Trimming cost V 4 bases and J 1 base; bases outside gene matches: 17. The CDR3 has 19 residues. Clones were sequenced by immunoSEQ multiplex PCR, and TCRdb holds only the in-frame ones, with some missing. The profile shows over 75,000 clones, 85% to 95% of them singletons. The sample is drawn from a study of T cell changes during pregnancy in multiple sclerosis. The V and J genes are TRBV5-1 and TRBJ1-3, with 7 bases matching TRBD1. The origin of this receptor is a female donor with multiple sclerosis, enrolled in a pregnancy study. Sequenced here: peripheral blood, sampled in the first trimester of pregnancy. The CDR3 DNA sequence: TGCGCCAGCAGCCGAAGATCACCGGGACAGTACATATCTGGAAACACCATATATTTT. Translating it yields CASSRRSPGQYISGNTIYF.